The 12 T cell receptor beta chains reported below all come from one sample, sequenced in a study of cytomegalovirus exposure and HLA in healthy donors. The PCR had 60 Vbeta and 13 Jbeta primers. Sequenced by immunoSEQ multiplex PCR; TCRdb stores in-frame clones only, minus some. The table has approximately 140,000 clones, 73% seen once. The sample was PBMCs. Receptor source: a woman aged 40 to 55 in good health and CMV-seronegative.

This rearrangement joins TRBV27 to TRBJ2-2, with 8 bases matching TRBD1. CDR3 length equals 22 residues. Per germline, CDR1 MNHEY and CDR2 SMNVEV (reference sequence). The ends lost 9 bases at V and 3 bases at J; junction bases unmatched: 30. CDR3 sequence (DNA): TGTGCCAGACAACAACAACGAAAAATAATGACATTCGGACAGGGCGACACCGGGGAGCTGTTTTTT. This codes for CARQQQRKIMTFGQGDTGELFF.

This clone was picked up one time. CDR3 amino acids: CASRYTNTEAFF. The DNA for the CDR3 is TGTGCCAGCAGGTACACGAACACTGAAGCTTTCTTT. The chain links TRBV2 to TRBJ1-1; D is undetermined. The germline gives CDR1 SNHLY, CDR2 FYNNEI. This CDR3 is 12 amino acids long. Deletions cut 6 bases from V and 1 base from J, with 6 bases between. The full variable domain, its missing parts supplied by reference TRBV2 and TRBJ1-1, is EPEVTQTPSHQVTQMGQEVILRCVPISNHLYFYWYRQILGQKVEFLVSFYNNEISEKSEIFDDQFSVERPDGSNFTLKIRSTKLEDSAMYFCASRYTNTEAFFGQGTRLTVV.

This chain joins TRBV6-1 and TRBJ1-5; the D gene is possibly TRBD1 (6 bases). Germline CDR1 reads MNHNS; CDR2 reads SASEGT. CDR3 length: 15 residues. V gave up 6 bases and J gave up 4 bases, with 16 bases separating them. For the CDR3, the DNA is TGTGCCAGCAGCTCTTGGGCAGGGGTGAATCAGCCCCAGCATTTT. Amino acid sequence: CASSSWAGVNQPQHF.

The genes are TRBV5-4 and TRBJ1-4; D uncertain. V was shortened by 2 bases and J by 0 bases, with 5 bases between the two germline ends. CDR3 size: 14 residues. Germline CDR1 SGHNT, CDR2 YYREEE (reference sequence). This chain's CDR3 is CASSLAATNEKLFF. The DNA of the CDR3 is TGTGCCAGCAGCTTAGCTGCAACTAATGAAAAACTGTTTTTT.

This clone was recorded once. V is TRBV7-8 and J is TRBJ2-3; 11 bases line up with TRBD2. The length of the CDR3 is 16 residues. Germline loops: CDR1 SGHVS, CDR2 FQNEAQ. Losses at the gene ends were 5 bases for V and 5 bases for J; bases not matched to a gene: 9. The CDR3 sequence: CASSPVAGGRIDTQYF. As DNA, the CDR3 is TGTGCCAGCAGCCCTGTAGCGGGGGGGCGTATAGATACGCAGTATTTT.

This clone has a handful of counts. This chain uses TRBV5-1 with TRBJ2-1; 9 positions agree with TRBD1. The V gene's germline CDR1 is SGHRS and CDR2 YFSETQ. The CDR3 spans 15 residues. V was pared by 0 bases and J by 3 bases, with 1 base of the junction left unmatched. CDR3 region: CASSLGDRVYNEQFF. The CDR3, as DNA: TGCGCCAGCAGCTTGGGGGACAGGGTCTACAATGAGCAGTTCTTC.

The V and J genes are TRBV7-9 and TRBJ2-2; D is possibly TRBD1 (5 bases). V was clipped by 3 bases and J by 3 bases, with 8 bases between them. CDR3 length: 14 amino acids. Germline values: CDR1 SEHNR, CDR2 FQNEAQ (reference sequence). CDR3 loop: CASSFSGHTGELFF. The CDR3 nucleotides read TGTGCCAGCAGCTTCTCAGGGCACACCGGGGAGCTGTTTTTT.

The CDR3 sequence is CASSPTGIKETQYF. The CDR3 DNA is TGTGCCAGCAGCCCGACAGGGATTAAAGAGACCCAGTACTTC. The chain recombines TRBV7-2 with TRBJ2-5; 7 bases are a match to TRBD1. Trimming cost V 5 bases and J 3 bases; bases outside gene matches: 6. This CDR3 is 14 amino acids long. The germline V gene has CDR1 SGHTA and CDR2 FQGNSA.

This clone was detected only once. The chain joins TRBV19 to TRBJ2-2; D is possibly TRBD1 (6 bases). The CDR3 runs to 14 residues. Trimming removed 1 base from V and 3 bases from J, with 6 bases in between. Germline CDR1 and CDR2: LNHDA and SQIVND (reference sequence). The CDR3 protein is CASSIGGHTGELFF. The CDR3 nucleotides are TGTGCCAGTAGTATAGGGGGGCACACCGGGGAGCTGTTTTTT. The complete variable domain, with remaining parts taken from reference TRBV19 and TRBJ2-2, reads DGGITQSPKYLFRKEGQNVTLSCEQNLNHDAMYWYRQDPGQGLRLIYYSQIVNDFQKGDIAEGYSVSREKKESFPLTVTSAQKNPTAFYLCASSIGGHTGELFFGEGSRLTVL.

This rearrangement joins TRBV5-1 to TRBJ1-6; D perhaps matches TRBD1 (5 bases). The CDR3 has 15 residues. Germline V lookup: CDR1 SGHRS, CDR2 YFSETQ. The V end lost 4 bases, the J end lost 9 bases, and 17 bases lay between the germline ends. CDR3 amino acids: CASSPRDSRTSPLHF. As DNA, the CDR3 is TGCGCCAGCAGCCCCCGGGACTCTCGGACTTCACCCCTCCACTTT.

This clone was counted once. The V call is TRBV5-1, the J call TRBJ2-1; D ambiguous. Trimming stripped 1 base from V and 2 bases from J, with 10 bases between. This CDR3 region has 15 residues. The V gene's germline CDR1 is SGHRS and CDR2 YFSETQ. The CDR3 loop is CASSLRGDPYNEQFF. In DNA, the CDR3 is TGCGCCAGCAGCTTGCGAGGTGACCCCTACAATGAGCAGTTCTTC.

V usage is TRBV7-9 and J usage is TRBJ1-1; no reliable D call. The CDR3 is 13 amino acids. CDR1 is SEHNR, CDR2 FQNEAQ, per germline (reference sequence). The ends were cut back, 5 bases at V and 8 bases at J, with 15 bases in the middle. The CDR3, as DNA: TGTGCCAGCAGCCGTTTTGACCGGGTCGAAGCTTTCTTT. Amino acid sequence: CASSRFDRVEAFF.